These 27 T cell receptor beta chains originate from one sample sequenced in a study of T-cell reconstitution after alpha-beta-depleted transplantation in children. The authors prepared the TCRbeta library with unique molecular identifiers. TCRdb reprocessed the PCR reads with MiXCR, giving one entry per CDR3 protein. The table shows hundreds of thousands of distinct CDR3 sequences, with 16% occurring only once. Sequencing used PBMCs from the stem cell graft donor, obtained from the stem cell graft. The receptor source for this set is a human donor who donated a stem cell graft to a child with acute myeloid leukemia.

This clonotype was found many times. The chain couples TRBV12-3 or TRBV12-4 to TRBJ2-5; D remains unclear. V was clipped by 7 bases and J by 2 bases, with 8 bases between them. This CDR3 is built from 12 residues. Here the CDR3 DNA reads TGTGCCAGCACCTATCGGCAAGAGACCCAGTACTTC. Amino acid sequence: CASTYRQETQYF.

The chain joins TRBV7-2 to TRBJ2-3, with unresolved D. This CDR3 has 16 residues. Germline-derived CDR1 and CDR2 are SGHTA and FQGNSA. V lost 3 bases, J lost 2 bases, and 15 bases lay in between. In DNA, the CDR3 is TGTGCCAGCAGCTTTACCCTATCGGCCCACACAGATACGCAGTATTTT. Translated: CASSFTLSAHTDTQYF.

This clonotype was counted only a few times. V and J are TRBV7-3 and TRBJ2-1, with D perhaps assigned TRBD1 or TRBD2 (7 bases each). The CDR3 has 15 residues. Germline CDR1 is SGHTA and CDR2 is FQGTGA. V shed 3 bases and J shed 9 bases, with 18 bases lying between them. The CDR3 protein is CASSFSGGGNSEQFF. CDR3 DNA sequence: TGTGCCAGCAGCTTTTCAGGGGGGGGGAACAGTGAGCAGTTCTTC.

The chain joins TRBV4-2 to TRBJ2-1; 12 positions agree with TRBD1. After removal of 5 bases from V and 8 bases from J, the junction contained 10 bases not matched to a gene. The germline V gene encodes CDR1 LGHNA and CDR2 YNFKEQ. The CDR3 totals 16 residues. The CDR3 loop reads CASSGPGQGARDEQFF. The CDR3 DNA sequence: TGTGCCAGCAGCGGACCGGGACAGGGGGCCCGGGATGAGCAGTTCTTC.

The chain's CDR3 is CASSQGTMNTGELFF. The CDR3 DNA reads as TGTGCCAGCAGCCAAGGGACGATGAACACCGGGGAGCTGTTTTTT. V is TRBV3-1 and J is TRBJ2-2; no reliable D call. Germline CDR1 LGHDT, CDR2 YNNKEL (reference sequence). The V and J ends lost 1 base and 1 base respectively, with 7 bases between them. The CDR3 spans 15 residues.

This clonotype was recorded a few times. The J gene is TRBJ2-1, the V gene TRBV20-1; TRBD2 matches 9 bases. Germline values: CDR1 DFQATT, CDR2 SNEGSKA (reference sequence). This CDR3 contains 15 residues. Unmatched junction bases numbered 7, after V lost 5 bases and J lost 2 bases. CDR3 DNA sequence: TGCAGTGCTCCCCCGGCTAGCGGGACCTACAATGAGCAGTTCTTC. It is translated as CSAPPASGTYNEQFF.

This clonotype was seen only a few times. This CDR3 is CASSLAGGLYEQYV. CDR3 nucleotides: TGTGCCAGCAGCTTAGCGGGGGGCCTCTACGAGCAGTACGTC. The J gene is TRBJ2-7, the V gene TRBV7-9; D possibly matches TRBD1 or TRBD2 (6 bases each). The CDR3 loop spans 14 amino acids. V lost 0 bases to trimming and J lost 3 bases, with 9 bases between them. Germline CDR1 and CDR2: SEHNR and FQNEAQ (reference sequence).

In regard to this clonotype: A read error is possible here, since a much larger clone lies one base away. The J gene is TRBJ2-7, the V gene TRBV4-3; possibly TRBD2 for D (5 bases). The CDR3 contains 14 residues. V was pared by 3 bases and J by 3 bases, with 12 bases between. Germline assignment: CDR1 LGHNA and CDR2 YSLEER. The CDR3 sequence: CASSQTRRGYEQYF. Here the CDR3 DNA reads TGCGCCAGCAGCCAGACGCGACGGGGCTACGAGCAGTACTTC.

This clonotype was counted many times. V usage is TRBV7-2 and J usage is TRBJ2-1; D is unclear. V shed 2 bases and J shed 7 bases, with 9 bases lying between them. Germline CDR1 reads SGHTA; CDR2 reads FQGNSA. The CDR3 length is 13 residues. CDR3 in amino acids: CASSLTSLNEQFF. The CDR3 DNA reads TGTGCCAGCAGCTTAACCAGCCTGAATGAGCAGTTCTTC.

Ten or more counts support this clonotype. The chain joins TRBV20-1 to TRBJ1-1; no reliable D call. Between the trimmed V and J ends, which lost 6 bases and 8 bases, there was a span of 10 bases. The CDR3 covers 10 residues. Germline V CDR1 and CDR2: DFQATT, SNEGSKA (reference sequence). This chain's CDR3 is CSAARREAFF. The CDR3 DNA follows: TGCAGTGCGGCGAGAAGAGAAGCTTTCTTT.

This chain joins TRBV12-5 and TRBJ2-5; no firm D call. V was trimmed by 4 bases and J by 5 bases, leaving 11 bases between them. The germline V gene has CDR1 LGHNT and CDR2 FRNRAP. CDR3 length: 13 residues. This CDR3 is CASGSLKGETQYF. In nucleotides, the CDR3 is TGTGCTAGTGGTTCCCTAAAGGGCGAGACCCAGTACTTC.

The chain couples TRBV7-2 to TRBJ2-5, with D unclear. V was clipped by 2 bases and J by 3 bases, with 19 bases between them. Germline V gene lookup returns CDR1 SGHTA and CDR2 FQGNSA. The CDR3 runs to 17 residues. The CDR3 DNA is TGTGCCAGCAGCTTACCTCTCAGTTCCGCCCCCGAAGAGACCCAGTACTTC. This gives the protein CASSLPLSSAPEETQYF.

This clonotype was counted a few times. CDR3 loop: CASSFMGRGGQPQHF. In nucleotides, the CDR3 is TGTGCCAGCAGCTTCATGGGCAGGGGTGGTCAGCCCCAGCATTTT. The chain links TRBV5-5 to TRBJ1-5; D is perhaps TRBD1 (6 bases). With 2 bases removed from V and 6 bases from J, the gap between germline ends came to 15 bases. The CDR3 contains 15 residues. Looked up from germline, CDR1 is SGHKS and CDR2 is YYEKEE (reference sequence). The variable domain in full, with the rest retrieved from reference TRBV5-5 and TRBJ1-5, is DAGVTQSPTHLIKTRGQQVTLRCSPISGHKSVSWYQQVLGQGPQFIFQYYEKEERGRGNFPDRFSARQFPNYSSELNVNALLLGDSALYLCASSFMGRGGQPQHFGDGTRLSIL.

The rearrangement links TRBV28 to TRBJ1-1, with a tentative D call TRBD1 (6 bases). Per the germline V gene, CDR1 is MDHEN and CDR2 is SYDVKM. V lost 2 bases and J lost 6, with 16 bases in between. The CDR3 totals 15 residues. The CDR3 reads CASSLGTTGNPEAFF. As DNA, the CDR3 is TGTGCCAGCAGTTTAGGGACTACAGGGAATCCTGAAGCTTTCTTT.

This clonotype was found many times. This chain joins TRBV7-2 and TRBJ2-5; D unresolved. From germline, CDR1 is SGHTA and CDR2 FQGNSA. This CDR3 comprises 14 residues. V lost 1 base, J lost 3 bases, and 9 bases lay in between. The CDR3 DNA reads as TGTGCCAGCAGCTTAGTGTTCACAAAAGAGACCCAGTACTTC. Translation gives CASSLVFTKETQYF.

V is TRBV6-5 and J is TRBJ1-2; 9 nucleotides line up with TRBD1. V lost 4 bases to trimming and J lost 6 bases; unmatched junction nucleotides: 9. Germline-derived CDR1 and CDR2 are MNHEY and SVGAGI. CDR3 size: 15 residues. CDR3 sequence: CASSWDRALVDGYTF. DNA for the CDR3: TGTGCCAGCAGTTGGGACAGGGCTCTTGTAGATGGCTACACCTTC.

The V and J genes are TRBV13 and TRBJ2-7; 8 bases are shared with TRBD2. The germline V gene encodes CDR1 PRHDT and CDR2 FYEKMQ (reference sequence). V shed 4 bases and J 5 bases; nucleotides not matched to a gene: 7. CDR3 length equals 14 residues. CDR3 loop: CASSSGLVWNEQYF. The CDR3 DNA follows: TGTGCCAGCAGCTCGGGACTAGTCTGGAACGAGCAGTACTTC.

The sample holds many counts of this clonotype. The chain carries TRBV20-1 and TRBJ2-7, with TRBD1 matching 8 bases. Germline assignment: CDR1 DFQATT and CDR2 SNEGSKA (reference sequence). The CDR3 length is 14 residues. V dropped 5 bases and J dropped 0; count of bases not matched to a gene: 6. The CDR3 protein is CSAGDDRGSYEQYF. CDR3 in DNA: TGCAGTGCTGGGGACGACAGGGGCTCCTACGAGCAGTACTTC.

This clonotype was picked up many times. V usage is TRBV20-1 and J usage is TRBJ2-7; 8 positions match TRBD2. Germline CDR1 is DFQATT and CDR2 is SNEGSKA (reference sequence). Unmatched junction bases numbered 9, after V lost 5 bases and J lost 0 bases. The CDR3 is 15 amino acids. The CDR3 nucleotides are TGCAGTGCTGGCCAAAGCGGGGGCCCCTCCTACGAGCAGTACTTC. This encodes CSAGQSGGPSYEQYF.

A remark on this clonotype: This may arise from a read error, as a much more abundant clone is one base away. V usage is TRBV28 and J usage is TRBJ2-7, with TRBD1 as a possible D gene (6 bases). The V gene's germline CDR1 is MDHEN and CDR2 SYDVKM. This CDR3 spans 12 amino acids. DNA for the CDR3: TGTGCCAGCAGTCGCAGGGGCTACGTGCAGTACGTC. Translated: CASSRRGYVQYV.

This clonotype occurred many times. The J gene is TRBJ1-3, the V gene TRBV12-3 or TRBV12-4; 7 bases are shared with TRBD1. Trimming at V came to 1 base and at J to 3 bases, leaving 6 bases not matched to a gene. This CDR3 has 16 residues. The CDR3 region has the DNA TGTGCCAGCAGTTTAGAGGCAGGGGGGAATGGAAACACCATATATTTT. This codes for CASSLEAGGNGNTIYF.

This clonotype was counted at least ten times. J is TRBJ2-3 and V is TRBV20-1; 7 positions agree with TRBD1. The CDR3 is 13 amino acids. CDR1 and CDR2 (germline): DFQATT, SNEGSKA (reference sequence). Trimming at V came to 6 bases and at J to 6 bases, leaving 9 bases not matched to a gene. CDR3 DNA: TGCAGTGCCACAGGGGCCTCCCGTGATACGCAGTATTTT. Protein: CSATGASRDTQYF.

This clonotype came up many times. The rearrangement joins TRBV20-1 to TRBJ2-4, with TRBD2 as a possible D gene (7 bases). V gave up 6 bases and J gave up 0 bases, with 12 bases separating them. The CDR3 contains 14 residues. Germline V CDR1 and CDR2: DFQATT, SNEGSKA (reference sequence). For the CDR3, the DNA is TGCAGTGCCCCCCGGGGGGCAGCCAAAAACATTCAGTACTTC. It specifies CSAPRGAAKNIQYF.

This clonotype was seen many times. This rearrangement joins TRBV5-6 to TRBJ1-6; 7 nucleotides match TRBD1. Unmatched junction bases numbered 7, after V lost 5 bases and J lost 8 bases. The CDR3 is made up of 14 amino acids. Germline V lookup: CDR1 SGHDT, CDR2 YYEEEE. CDR3 coding DNA: TGTGCCAGCAGTGATGACAGGGAGGATTCACCCCTCCACTTT. It encodes CASSDDREDSPLHF.

V is TRBV7-2 and J is TRBJ2-2; 7 positions agree with TRBD2. Per the germline V gene, CDR1 is SGHTA and CDR2 is FQGNSA. V was pared by 3 bases and J by 6 bases, with 7 bases of the junction left unmatched. The CDR3 is 15 amino acids. CDR3 residues: CASSLTWTSSGELFF. In DNA form, the CDR3 reads TGTGCCAGCAGCTTGACATGGACTAGTTCCGGGGAGCTGTTTTTT.

The V call is TRBV7-9, the J call TRBJ1-1, with no clear D. From germline, CDR1 is SEHNR and CDR2 FQNEAQ (reference sequence). This CDR3 spans 15 amino acids. V lost 6 bases, J lost 6 bases, and 20 bases lay in between. The CDR3 nucleotides read TGTGCCAGCAGGCTTACAGCTCGAGGTGACGCTGAAGCTTTCTTT. Protein sequence: CASRLTARGDAEAFF.

As regards this clonotype: The DNA is left out, because the CDR3 cannot be placed on it with certainty; the CDR3 is given as TCRdb lists it. V usage is TRBV21-1 and J usage is TRBJ1-5. TRBV21-1 constitutes a pseudogene. Both ends counted, the CDR3 spans 18 residues. The CDR3 loop reads CASSGREVGLGSNQPQHF.